Listed below are T cell receptor beta chains from one sample, sequenced in a study of blood T cells in healthy people across ages. From the 5' RACE reads, TCRdb called clonotypes with MiXCR, one entry per CDR3 protein. The data show about 1.7 million distinct CDR3 sequences, roughly 30% seen once. Sequencing was carried out using blood. The receptor set was obtained from a woman in her 30s in good health. The CDR3 runs from the conserved cysteine through the conserved F or W.

cdr3_length	j_call	v_call	cdr3_aa
14	TRBJ2-7	TRBV6-5	CASSYGTPRSEQYF
15	TRBJ1-2	TRBV6-4	CASSAQGAGNYGYTF
17	TRBJ1-2	TRBV27	CASSPPGQVYRDYGYTF
14	TRBJ2-1	TRBV20-1	CSAPRDGVPNEQFF
18	TRBJ2-3	TRBV27	CASSFLDGAGVSTDTQYF
14	TRBJ2-3	TRBV7-2	CASSVRFGSDTQYF
14	TRBJ1-4	TRBV5-1	CASSRTRDSEKLFF
15	TRBJ1-5	TRBV10-3	CAISEYRGRNQPQHF
15	TRBJ2-5	TRBV27	CASSLSGQGVWSQYF
12	-	TRBV12-3/TRBV12-4	CASSFADNEQYF
15	TRBJ1-1	TRBV12-3/TRBV12-4	CASSPNLGLNTEAFF
15	TRBJ1-4	TRBV2	CASSDGPPTNEKLFF
14	TRBJ2-5	TRBV20-1	CSARVVRPQETQYF
20	TRBJ2-5	TRBV20-1	CSARGSLTSGRASSYNEQYF
12	TRBJ2-3	TRBV2	CASSETRDTQYF
15	TRBJ2-7	TRBV7-2	CASSSGGGNSYEQYF
14	TRBJ2-5	TRBV20-1	CSAREGARVETQYF
14	TRBJ2-2	TRBV6-2/TRBV6-3	CAGRATGNTGELFF
12	-	TRBV20-1	CSARARGVTQYF
16	TRBJ2-1	TRBV5-5	CACSPSGPLSYNEQFF
16	TRBJ2-4	TRBV5-1	CASTLISGRVENIQYF
16	TRBJ2-1	TRBV3-1	CASSQSTGTNNNEQFF